The T cell receptor (beta chain) described here comes from a study of regulatory T cells in long-lasting Graves disease. The study, taken as a whole, reports: Small numbers of samples may have cut accuracy.

To make TCR beta libraries, researchers used iRepertoire HTBI primers and Arm-PCR of CDR3 regions. A single record per CDR3 protein comes from TCRdb applying MiXCR to the multiplex PCR reads. The table lists about 620,000 distinct CDR3 sequences, about 16% of them singletons. As to time point: newly diagnosed GD, antithyroid drugs for less than 3 months. PBMC RNA served as the TCR library source. This CDR3 spans 15 amino acids. V shed 2 bases, J shed 6 bases, and the junction held 9 bases outside the gene matches. The germline CDR1 and CDR2 sequences are ENHRY and SYGVKD. As to this clonotype: Antigen unknown.

This same sample was also taken into another study, of T cells in Graves' hyperthyroidism and ophthalmopathy.

This sequence originates from a woman in her 30s with Graves disease. The rearrangement uses TRBV10-3 and TRBJ2-7; 8 positions agree with TRBD2. The sequencing here drew on peripheral blood mononuclear cells (PBMCs), taken at new diagnosis, from a patient treated with antithyroid drugs. The CDR3 coding sequence is TGTGCCATCAGTGAGGCGGCGGGAGGTGGTTCCGAGCAGTACTTC. Translating gives CAISEAAGGGSEQYF.